These T cell receptor beta chains were read from a single sample in a study of blood T cell repertoires in COVID-19. Clones were read by immunoSEQ multiplex PCR, and TCRdb kept only the in-frame ones, dropping some. The table shows around 700,000 clones, with 85% to 90% occurring only once. The sequencing input was peripheral blood. The receptors originated from a woman aged 18-29 years with acute or convalescent COVID-19. Both conserved end residues are part of each CDR3. Fields, in order: clone size, CDR3 length, V gene, J gene, D gene, CDR3 DNA, CDR3 protein. D genes are given only for firm matches. Clone size appears in some rows only: once, few, many, or a class for an expanded clone.

-	13	TRBV6-5	TRBJ2-7	TRBD1	TGTGCCAGCAGTAGGGGACAGCTCAACGAGCAGTACTTC	CASSRGQLNEQYF
once	13	TRBV9	TRBJ2-7	TRBD2	TGTGCCAGCAGCCCCTGGGAGGGCTACGAGCAGTACTTC	CASSPWEGYEQYF
-	14	TRBV6-1	TRBJ1-2	-	TGTGCCAGCAGTGAGAACAGATACGACTATGGCTACACCTTC	CASSENRYDYGYTF
-	15	TRBV9	TRBJ2-1	TRBD1	TGTGCCAGCAGCGTAGGAGGGACAGACTACAATGAGCAGTTCTTC	CASSVGGTDYNEQFF
-	16	TRBV29-1	TRBJ1-3	TRBD1	TGCAGCGTTGGGGGGGGGACAGGGCACTCTGGAAACACCATATATTTT	CSVGGGTGHSGNTIYF
-	15	TRBV30	TRBJ2-2	TRBD1	TGTGCCTGGAGTCTGACAGGGCGGAACACCGGGGAGCTGTTTTTT	CAWSLTGRNTGELFF
few	14	TRBV5-6	TRBJ1-6	-	TGTGCCAGCAGCCCCAGCGGGCCCTATGTGGCCCTCCACTTT	CASSPSGPYVALHF
-	14	TRBV5-1	TRBJ2-7	-	TGCGCCAGCAGGCGGGACTCCTACTCCTACGAGCAGTACTTC	CASRRDSYSYEQYF
-	15	TRBV11-2	TRBJ2-7	TRBD1	TGTGCCAGCAGCCTCTCCGGGACAGCCAATATGGAGCAGTACTTC	CASSLSGTANMEQYF
few	14	TRBV5-1	TRBJ2-2	-	TGCGCCAGCAGCTCCGGGTCCAACACCGGGGAGCTGTTTTTT	CASSSGSNTGELFF
-	16	TRBV19	TRBJ1-1	TRBD1	TGTGCCAGTAGTATTCACCGGACAGGGAAGAACACTGAAGCTTTCTTT	CASSIHRTGKNTEAFF
few	16	TRBV19	TRBJ1-1	-	TGTGCCAGTAGTATCGGGACTCTTCCAGTCAACACTGAAGCTTTCTTT	CASSIGTLPVNTEAFF
-	15	TRBV11-2	TRBJ1-2	TRBD1	TGTGCCACCGAGAGGGACAGCTTCTTAAACTATGGCTACACCTTC	CATERDSFLNYGYTF
-	13	TRBV7-8	TRBJ1-2	-	TGTGCCAGCAGTAACAGGGAACGGGATGGCTACACCTTC	CASSNRERDGYTF
-	15	TRBV11-2	TRBJ1-3	-	TGTGCCAGCAGCTTAGGGGCAGGGTGGGGAAACACCATATATTTT	CASSLGAGWGNTIYF
-	18	TRBV5-1	TRBJ2-5	TRBD2	TGCGCCAGCAGCCCGGGACTAGCGGGGGGGCGGGAGCAAGAGACCCAGTACTTC	CASSPGLAGGREQETQYF